The 9 T cell receptor beta chains given below trace back to one sample, sequenced in a study of T cells in Graves' hyperthyroidism and ophthalmopathy. The CDR3 regions of TCR beta were amplified from RNA transcripts. An initial round of RT-PCR targeting the TCR CDR3 relied on the HTBI primer set. MiXCR, applied by TCRdb to the multiplex PCR reads, yields one record per CDR3 protein. The data contain approximately 610,000 distinct CDR3 sequences, around 15% of them singletons. The source material was blood. All receptors come from a woman aged 18-29 years with Graves' hyperthyroidism.

The chain carries TRBV7-9 and TRBJ2-1; D is unresolved. Germline CDR1 reads SEHNR; CDR2 reads FQNEAQ (reference sequence). The V gene lost 4 bases and the J gene lost 0 bases, with 16 bases spanning the gap. This CDR3 is 17 amino acids long. CDR3 residues: CASSSLRTLSSYNEQFF. DNA for the CDR3: TGTGCCAGCAGCTCCTTAAGGACGTTAAGCTCCTACAATGAGCAGTTCTTC.

This clonotype was seen many times. V is TRBV28 and J is TRBJ1-4, with D possibly TRBD1 on 5 matching bases. This CDR3 spans 14 amino acids. CDR1 and CDR2 (germline): MDHEN, SYDVKM. Trimming pared 3 bases from V and 8 bases from J, leaving 13 bases between. CDR3 DNA sequence: TGTGCCAGCAGTTTCGCGCAGGGCGGCGAAAAACTGTTTTTT. This translates into CASSFAQGGEKLFF.

In this sample, this clonotype turned up many times. The chain uses TRBV6-2 or TRBV6-3 and TRBJ2-1; no clear D gene. The germline V and J ends were trimmed by 2 bases and 0 bases, with 8 bases remaining between them. This CDR3 has 15 residues. Germline V gene data show CDR1 as MNHEY and CDR2 as SVGEGT. The CDR3 sequence: CASSYGGLSYNEQFF. CDR3 bases: TGTGCCAGCAGTTACGGCGGTCTCTCCTACAATGAGCAGTTCTTC.

This chain uses TRBV4-3 with TRBJ1-2; no clear D. V gave up 0 bases and J gave up 2 bases, with 10 bases separating them. Germline V CDR1 and CDR2: LGHNA, YSLEER. This CDR3 spans 15 amino acids. The CDR3, as DNA: TGCGCCAGCAGCCAAGATTTAGCCACGAACTATGGCTACACCTTC. Amino acid sequence: CASSQDLATNYGYTF.

Concerning this clonotype itself: This may be a read error, as it is one base from a much larger clone. The chain links TRBV2 to TRBJ2-5; no definite D call. The CDR3 has 15 amino acids. With 8 bases removed from V and 4 bases from J, the gap between germline ends came to 20 bases. CDR1 is SNHLY and CDR2 is FYNNEI in the germline V gene. The CDR3 region is CASSLIAQKGETQYF. The CDR3 DNA reads as TGTGCCAGCTCATTGATAGCACAAAAGGGAGAGACCCAGTACTTC.

The V gene is TRBV5-1, the J gene TRBJ2-7, with 8 nucleotides matching TRBD2. The V gene's germline CDR1 is SGHRS and CDR2 YFSETQ. The CDR3 runs to 15 residues. Unmatched junction bases numbered 8, after V lost 3 bases and J lost 3 bases. CDR3 residues: CASSSTSGQVYEQYF. DNA of the CDR3: TGCGCCAGCAGCTCAACTAGCGGTCAGGTCTACGAGCAGTACTTC.

The sample holds many counts of this clonotype. This sequence joins TRBV12-3 or TRBV12-4 and TRBJ2-1; 12 nucleotides align to TRBD2. V dropped 5 bases and J dropped 5; count of bases not matched to a gene: 4. This CDR3 comprises 15 residues. Here the CDR3 reads CASSPLAGGNNEQFF. In nucleotides, the CDR3 is TGTGCCAGCAGTCCCCTAGCGGGAGGGAACAATGAGCAGTTCTTC.

This clonotype came up many times. V and J are TRBV7-2 and TRBJ2-5, with D maybe TRBD2 (7 bases). Deletions cut 5 bases from V and 5 bases from J, with 18 bases between. Germline lookup yields CDR1 SGHTA and CDR2 FQGNSA. This CDR3 spans 15 amino acids. CDR3 nucleotides: TGTGCCAGCAGCCCCGGGGGGCACCCGGGGGAGACCCAGTACTTC. Translation: CASSPGGHPGETQYF.

The table lists this clonotype with a few counts. The gene calls are TRBV18 and TRBJ2-3; no clear D. This CDR3 contains 15 residues. Germline V gene sequence: CDR1 KGHSH, CDR2 LQKENI. With 2 bases removed from V and 6 bases from J, the gap between germline ends came to 15 bases. CDR3 sequence (DNA): TGTGCCAGCTCACCAGCTCCCCAGGCCTTCGATACGCAGTATTTT. This gives the protein CASSPAPQAFDTQYF.